Shown below are 10 T cell receptor beta chains from a single sample sequenced in a study of blood T cells in healthy people across ages. Primers used in a second PCR of roughly 6 to 11 cycles were a sample-barcoded 5' primer and a J-beta primer mix. TCRdb processed the 5' RACE reads anew with MiXCR; each CDR3 protein has one entry. The table has 710,000 or so distinct CDR3 sequences, about 30% seen once. Sequenced sample: blood. These receptors were collected from a woman aged 80 or over in good health.

This clonotype was recorded at least ten times. V gene TRBV7-2 combines with J gene TRBJ2-1, with 10 bases identical to TRBD2. CDR3 size: 15 residues. The junction had 5 bases not matched to a gene; V was cut back by 3 bases and J by 6 bases. Germline assignment: CDR1 SGHTA and CDR2 FQGNSA. The CDR3 reads CASSLEASGSNEQFF. In nucleotides, the CDR3 is TGTGCCAGCAGCTTGGAGGCTAGCGGGAGCAATGAGCAGTTCTTC.

This clonotype was observed a few times. The rearrangement uses TRBV6-6 and TRBJ2-2; weak D call: TRBD1 (6 bases). Trimming cost V 6 bases and J 2 bases, with 22 bases left between them. Germline CDR1 reads MNHNY; CDR2 reads SVGAGI (reference sequence). There are 18 residues in the CDR3. The CDR3 spells CASSHDRTENTNTGELFF. As DNA, the CDR3 is TGTGCCAGCAGCCACGACAGGACGGAGAATACCAACACCGGGGAGCTGTTTTTT.

This clonotype was observed a handful of times. The chain links TRBV18 to TRBJ1-1; the D is unclear. Germline-derived CDR1 and CDR2 are KGHSH and LQKENI. With 8 bases removed from V and 5 bases from J, the gap between germline ends came to 12 bases. The CDR3 has 12 residues. CDR3 loop: CASTQSRTEAFF. The CDR3 bases are TGTGCCAGCACGCAATCCAGGACTGAAGCTTTCTTT.

This clonotype showed up just a few times. The chain has TRBV30 and TRBJ2-3; 10 bases map to TRBD2. The V segment lost 4 bases and the J segment 3 bases; nucleotides outside the gene matches: 4. The CDR3 covers 14 residues. Germline lookup yields CDR1 GTSNPN and CDR2 SVGIG (reference sequence). This chain's CDR3 is CAWTIAGGTDTQYF. As DNA, the CDR3 is TGTGCCTGGACTATAGCGGGGGGTACAGATACGCAGTATTTT.

This sequence joins TRBV29-1 and TRBJ2-1; 16 nucleotides align to TRBD2. The CDR3 is 17 amino acids. Germline V gene lookup returns CDR1 SQVTM and CDR2 ANQGSEA. The trim removed 6 bases at V and 0 bases at J, leaving 5 bases unmatched. The CDR3 nucleotides are TGCAGCGTCGCGGGACTAGCGGGGGGGCACTCCTACAATGAGCAGTTCTTC. Its translation: CSVAGLAGGHSYNEQFF.

With regard to this clonotype: With a much larger clone just one base away, this may be a read error. The chain recombines TRBV27 with TRBJ2-3; possible D gene TRBD1, 6 bases. V was pared by 4 bases and J by 8 bases, with 13 bases between. Germline V gene sequence: CDR1 MNHEY, CDR2 SMNVEV (reference sequence). The CDR3 sequence is 13 residues long. The CDR3 here is CASSWGLGCTQYF. CDR3 bases: TGTGCCAGCAGTTGGGGGCTCGGATGTACGCAGTATTTT.

Notes on this clonotype: The junction and the germline gene differ at one end; a read error may be behind it. The chain carries TRBV7-9 and TRBJ1-2, with D possibly being TRBD1 (5 bases). The length of the CDR3 is 12 residues. Germline V gene lookup returns CDR1 SEHNR and CDR2 FQNEAQ (reference sequence). DNA for the CDR3: TGTGCCAGCAGCTTACAGGGCCGTGGCTGCACCTTC. Protein product: CASSLQGRGCTF.

Only a few counts were recorded for this clonotype. A read error is possible here, since a much larger clone lies one base away. This rearrangement joins TRBV24-1 to TRBJ2-1, with D maybe TRBD2 (5 bases). The J call is doubtful: the DNA matches TRBJ2-7 better. Germline V gives CDR1 KGHDR, CDR2 SFDVKD. The CDR3 has 16 amino acids. CDR3 in DNA: TGTGCCACCAGTGACCCCAGTGGGAGCTCCTACAATGAGCAGTACTTC. Its protein product is CATSDPSGSSYNEQYF.

The gene calls are TRBV2 and TRBJ1-4; possibly TRBD1 for D (5 bases). V was trimmed by 8 bases and J by 4 bases, leaving 11 bases between them. Per germline, CDR1 SNHLY and CDR2 FYNNEI. The CDR3 is made up of 13 amino acids. Here the CDR3 reads CASQGEVNEKLFF. The CDR3 nucleotides are TGTGCCAGCCAAGGGGAGGTTAATGAAAAACTGTTTTTT.

This clonotype was counted a few times. This could be a read error, since a much larger clone is one nucleotide away. This rearrangement joins TRBV3-1 to TRBJ2-3, with no clear D. CDR3 length: 12 residues. Trimming pared 6 bases from V and 0 bases from J, leaving 4 bases between. The germline V gene encodes CDR1 LGHDT and CDR2 YNNKEL (reference sequence). The CDR3 loop is CASRDSTDTQYF. As DNA, the CDR3 is TGTGCCAGCAGGGACAGCACAGATACGCAGTATTTT.